The next 28 T cell receptor beta chains were all read from a single sample in a study of blood T cell repertoires in COVID-19. The repertoire was sequenced with immunoSEQ multiplex PCR; TCRdb's copy has only in-frame clones and lacks some. The sample gives 310,000 or so clones, approximately 86% of which show up once; 2% to 2.5% is in the top ten. Sample: peripheral blood. Source of these receptors: a woman aged 25 to 45 who had recovered from COVID-19.

The V and J genes are TRBV10-3 and TRBJ2-1; D may be TRBD2 (6 bases). The CDR3 has 16 amino acids. The germline V and J ends were trimmed by 2 bases and 7 bases, with 18 bases remaining between them. The germline V gene encodes CDR1 ENHRY and CDR2 SYGVKD. The CDR3 loop is CAISEGFAGFSNEQFF. The CDR3 DNA reads TGTGCCATCAGTGAGGGTTTTGCGGGGTTCAGTAATGAGCAGTTCTTC.

The chain employs TRBV24-1 and TRBJ1-1; 8 nucleotides agree with TRBD1. There are 15 residues in the CDR3. CDR1 and CDR2 (germline): KGHDR, SFDVKD. The V segment lost 9 bases and the J segment 2 bases; nucleotides outside the gene matches: 10. This CDR3 is CATATYRGSNTEAFF. In DNA form, the CDR3 reads TGTGCCACCGCTACCTACAGGGGGAGTAACACTGAAGCTTTCTTT.

The chain recombines TRBV5-5 with TRBJ1-3, with TRBD1 matching 7 bases. The CDR3 is 16 amino acids. Germline V gives CDR1 SGHKS, CDR2 YYEKEE (reference sequence). V lost 3 bases, J lost 0 bases, and 6 bases stayed unmatched. As DNA, the CDR3 is TGTGCCAGCAGCTCACCGTACAGGGGCTCTGGAAACACCATATATTTT. This gives the protein CASSSPYRGSGNTIYF.

This chain joins TRBV6-5 and TRBJ2-7, with 7 bases fitting TRBD1. The germline V gene has CDR1 MNHEY and CDR2 SVGAGI. This CDR3 has 13 amino acids. V was pared by 6 bases and J by 4 bases, with 6 bases of the junction left unmatched. In nucleotides, the CDR3 is TGTGCCAGCAGAACGGGACAGATTTACGAGCAGTACTTC. Its protein is CASRTGQIYEQYF.

The rearrangement links TRBV5-1 to TRBJ2-3; 8 bases are a match to TRBD1. The CDR3 runs to 15 residues. In germline, CDR1 is SGHRS, CDR2 YFSETQ. The trim removed 0 bases at V and 8 bases at J, leaving 8 bases unmatched. CDR3 loop: CASSLAGQVSGTQYF. The CDR3 nucleotides read TGCGCCAGCAGCTTGGCGGGACAGGTCTCTGGTACGCAGTATTTT.

This clone was seen once. The rearrangement uses TRBV5-6 and TRBJ2-5, with a weak D call TRBD1 (6 bases). With 4 bases removed from V and 5 bases from J, the gap between germline ends came to 18 bases. This CDR3 contains 15 residues. Germline lookup yields CDR1 SGHDT and CDR2 YYEEEE. CDR3 in amino acids: CASSPLHRVGETQYF. The CDR3 nucleotides read TGTGCCAGCAGCCCATTACACAGGGTTGGGGAGACCCAGTACTTC.

A few counts support this clone. V usage is TRBV7-9 and J usage is TRBJ1-2; D gene unclear. Germline V lookup: CDR1 SEHNR, CDR2 FQNEAQ (reference sequence). V dropped 1 base and J dropped 6 bases, with 6 bases sitting between them. The CDR3 spans 12 residues. Here the CDR3 DNA reads TGTGCCAGCAGCTTAGACAGTAATGGCTACACCTTC. As protein: CASSLDSNGYTF.

This chain connects TRBV28 to TRBJ2-1; D unresolved. Trimming stripped 6 bases from V and 4 bases from J, with 4 bases between. The germline V gene encodes CDR1 MDHEN and CDR2 SYDVKM. The CDR3 contains 11 residues. The CDR3 region is CASRQYNEQFF. The DNA of the CDR3 is TGTGCCAGCAGGCAGTACAATGAGCAGTTCTTC.

V and J are TRBV5-1 and TRBJ2-7; perhaps TRBD2 as D (5 bases). The CDR3 runs to 14 residues. The germline gives CDR1 SGHRS, CDR2 YFSETQ. Trimming removed 0 bases from V and 7 bases from J, with 14 bases in between. The CDR3 loop reads CASSLVRSGWEQYF. The CDR3 DNA sequence: TGCGCCAGCAGCTTGGTCCGAAGCGGTTGGGAGCAGTACTTC.

This chain joins TRBV5-1 and TRBJ2-3; 9 bases are a match to TRBD2. This CDR3 comprises 16 residues. V dropped 4 bases and J dropped 5; count of bases not matched to a gene: 11. Germline V gene lookup returns CDR1 SGHRS and CDR2 YFSETQ. The CDR3 loop reads CASSPGRGGAGDTQYF. The CDR3, as DNA: TGCGCCAGCAGCCCGGGACGCGGGGGGGCCGGAGATACGCAGTATTTT.

J is TRBJ1-4 and V is TRBV18, with TRBD1 matching over 9 bases. The CDR3 is 15 amino acids. Germline values: CDR1 KGHSH, CDR2 LQKENI. The V segment lost 1 base and the J segment 8 bases; nucleotides outside the gene matches: 5. Written as DNA, the CDR3 is TGTGCCAGCTCACCACTCGACAGGGGGGAGGAAAAACTGTTTTTT. As protein: CASSPLDRGEEKLFF.

The chain is built from TRBV5-6 and TRBJ2-3; 8 bases are shared with TRBD2. Losses at the gene ends were 4 bases for V and 2 bases for J; bases not matched to a gene: 9. CDR3 length: 16 amino acids. Germline V CDR1 and CDR2: SGHDT, YYEEEE. The CDR3 bases are TGTGCCAGCAGCCCCTTGCGGGGGGCGTCCACAGATACGCAGTATTTT. It codes for CASSPLRGASTDTQYF.

This clone was detected only once. The V and J genes are TRBV19 and TRBJ2-1, with 9 bases lining up with TRBD1. V shed 3 bases and J 2 bases; nucleotides not matched to a gene: 2. The CDR3 is 15 amino acids. Germline CDR1 and CDR2: LNHDA and SQIVND (reference sequence). The DNA for the CDR3 is TGTGCCAGTAGTATCGGGGACAGGGCCTACAATGAGCAGTTCTTC. This encodes CASSIGDRAYNEQFF.

The rearrangement joins TRBV27 to TRBJ2-5; TRBD2 agrees at 10 bases. The ends lost 4 bases at V and 6 bases at J; junction bases unmatched: 2. Per germline, CDR1 MNHEY and CDR2 SMNVEV (reference sequence). This CDR3 contains 13 residues. As DNA, the CDR3 is TGTGCCAGCAGTTCGGGACTAGCGAAGACCCAGTACTTC. It codes for CASSSGLAKTQYF.

The V gene is TRBV5-4, the J gene TRBJ1-6, with a possible D match to TRBD1 (5 bases). The CDR3 sequence is 14 residues long. Trimming took 2 bases from V and 16 from J, leaving 19 bases between them. CDR1 SGHNT and CDR2 YYREEE come from the germline V gene (reference sequence). Here the CDR3 DNA reads TGTGCCAGCAGCTTTGGTTCCGACAGCCCGAATCTCCACTTT. Translation gives CASSFGSDSPNLHF.

V usage is TRBV19 and J usage is TRBJ2-7; 8 bases align to TRBD1. This CDR3 contains 14 residues. The V gene's germline CDR1 is LNHDA and CDR2 SQIVND (reference sequence). V gave up 2 bases and J gave up 4 bases; unmatched junction bases: 4. The CDR3 loop reads CASSIWQGAYEQYF. The DNA of the CDR3 is TGTGCCAGTAGTATATGGCAGGGGGCATACGAGCAGTACTTC.

This chain links TRBV4-2 with TRBJ2-1; 15 positions agree with TRBD2. Trimming at V came to 4 bases and at J to 7 bases, leaving 8 bases not matched to a gene. Per germline, CDR1 LGHNA and CDR2 YNFKEQ. The CDR3 is made up of 17 amino acids. The CDR3 protein is CASSPVGLAGGGNEQFF. The CDR3 DNA sequence: TGTGCCAGCAGCCCTGTGGGACTAGCGGGAGGAGGTAATGAGCAGTTCTTC.

CDR3 nucleotide sequence: TGTGCCAGCACCATAGGACAGGGCAACTATGGCTACACCTTC. It codes for CASTIGQGNYGYTF. The chain is built from TRBV2 and TRBJ1-2; 8 nucleotides agree with TRBD1. CDR1 is SNHLY, CDR2 FYNNEI, per germline. The CDR3 covers 14 residues. J gave up 2 bases and V 7 bases, and 6 bases lay outside the gene matches.

The count of this clone is one. The genes are TRBV6-5 and TRBJ1-6, with TRBD1 matching over 11 bases. Germline-derived CDR1 and CDR2 are MNHEY and SVGAGI. This CDR3 has 15 residues. The trim removed 8 bases at V and 7 bases at J, leaving 7 bases unmatched. The chain's CDR3 is CASGSGTGGNSPLHF. The CDR3, as DNA: TGTGCCAGCGGATCCGGGACAGGGGGAAATTCACCCCTCCACTTT.

The gene calls are TRBV19 and TRBJ1-5; a weak D match, TRBD1 (5 bases). Between the trimmed V and J ends, which lost 3 bases and 6 bases, there was a span of 12 bases. The CDR3 covers 14 residues. The V gene's germline CDR1 is LNHDA and CDR2 SQIVND (reference sequence). DNA of the CDR3: TGTGCCAGTAGTATGATAGGGGCGAGTCAGCCCCAGCATTTT. Translation: CASSMIGASQPQHF.

The rearrangement joins TRBV5-1 to TRBJ1-1; D remains unclear. The CDR3 has 14 residues. Germline assignment: CDR1 SGHRS and CDR2 YFSETQ. V was trimmed by 0 bases and J by 4 bases, leaving 10 bases between them. This chain's CDR3 is CASSLGSSSTEAFF. The CDR3 DNA is TGCGCCAGCAGCTTGGGGTCTTCGAGCACTGAAGCTTTCTTT.

The rearrangement joins TRBV11-2 to TRBJ1-6; 9 positions agree with TRBD1. With V trimmed by 4 bases and J by 8 bases, 6 bases remained unmatched. Germline V gene lookup returns CDR1 SGHAT and CDR2 FQNNGV. This CDR3 is 15 amino acids long. The CDR3 sequence: CASSSLRDRDSPLHF. In DNA, the CDR3 is TGTGCCAGCAGCTCACTCCGGGACAGGGATTCACCCCTCCACTTT.

V and J are TRBV7-2 and TRBJ2-3; TRBD1 matches 7 bases. CDR1 SGHTA and CDR2 FQGNSA come from the germline V gene. V shed 4 bases and J 1 base; nucleotides not matched to a gene: 8. The CDR3 contains 16 residues. Here the CDR3 DNA reads TGTGCCAGCAGCTATCAGACAGGGTCGGGCACAGATACGCAGTATTTT. Protein: CASSYQTGSGTDTQYF.

This chain uses TRBV28 with TRBJ2-7, with TRBD1 as a possible D gene (6 bases). Trimming took off 2 bases at V and 3 bases at J, with 8 bases between the two ends. This CDR3 region has 13 residues. Germline V gene sequence: CDR1 MDHEN, CDR2 SYDVKM. The CDR3 DNA follows: TGTGCCAGCAGTTTACTACAGGGCTACGAGCAGTACTTC. Amino acids: CASSLLQGYEQYF.

The chain carries TRBV24-1 and TRBJ1-4; D call uncertain. V was pared by 5 bases and J by 2 bases, with 8 bases between. This CDR3 comprises 14 residues. Germline CDR1 reads KGHDR; CDR2 reads SFDVKD. The DNA for the CDR3 is TGTGCCACCAGTGGAGGGTCCACTAATGAAAAACTGTTTTTT. This codes for CATSGGSTNEKLFF.

The chain links TRBV18 to TRBJ2-6, with TRBD1 matching 9 bases. Germline V lookup: CDR1 KGHSH, CDR2 LQKENI. V dropped 2 bases and J dropped 1; count of bases not matched to a gene: 9. The CDR3 is made up of 19 amino acids. CDR3 sequence reads: CASSPYSGQGSSGANVLTF. The CDR3 region has the DNA TGTGCCAGCTCACCATACTCGGGACAGGGCTCTTCTGGGGCCAACGTCCTGACTTTC.

The chain carries TRBV9 and TRBJ2-1; 7 bases fit TRBD2. The CDR3 contains 14 residues. Germline-derived CDR1 and CDR2 are SGDLS and YYNGEE. Trimming took 2 bases from V and 8 from J; bases not matched to a gene: 7. CDR3 in DNA: TGTGCCAGCAGCGTCGGACTAGGGTCAGATGAGCAGTTCTTC. Amino acids: CASSVGLGSDEQFF.

This rearrangement joins TRBV30 to TRBJ1-6; D is ambiguous. Germline V CDR1 and CDR2: GTSNPN, SVGIG (reference sequence). The CDR3 loop spans 15 amino acids. Trimming took 0 bases from V and 5 from J, leaving 11 bases between them. The chain's CDR3 is CAWSVLSEDNSPLHF. In DNA, the CDR3 is TGTGCCTGGAGTGTACTTAGTGAGGATAATTCACCCCTCCACTTT.